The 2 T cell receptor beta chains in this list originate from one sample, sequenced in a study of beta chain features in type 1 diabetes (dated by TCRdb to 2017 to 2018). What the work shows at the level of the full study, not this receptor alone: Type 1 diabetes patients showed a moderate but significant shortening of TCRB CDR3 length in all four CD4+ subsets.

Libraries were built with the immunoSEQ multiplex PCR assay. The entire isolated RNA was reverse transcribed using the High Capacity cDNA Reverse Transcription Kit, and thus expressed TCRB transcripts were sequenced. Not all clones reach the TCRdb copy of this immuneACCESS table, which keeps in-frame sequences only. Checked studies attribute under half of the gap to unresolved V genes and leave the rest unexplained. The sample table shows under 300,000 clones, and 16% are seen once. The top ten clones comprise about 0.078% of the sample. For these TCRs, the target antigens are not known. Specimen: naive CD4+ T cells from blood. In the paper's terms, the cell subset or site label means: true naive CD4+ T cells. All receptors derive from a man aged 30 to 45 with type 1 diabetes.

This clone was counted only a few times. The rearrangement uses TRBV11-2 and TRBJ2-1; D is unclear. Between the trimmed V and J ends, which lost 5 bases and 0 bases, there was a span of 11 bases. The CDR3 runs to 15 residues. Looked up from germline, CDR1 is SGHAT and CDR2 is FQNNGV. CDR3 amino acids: CASSDFASSYNEQFF. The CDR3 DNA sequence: TGTGCCAGCAGCGACTTCGCGAGCTCCTACAATGAGCAGTTCTTC.

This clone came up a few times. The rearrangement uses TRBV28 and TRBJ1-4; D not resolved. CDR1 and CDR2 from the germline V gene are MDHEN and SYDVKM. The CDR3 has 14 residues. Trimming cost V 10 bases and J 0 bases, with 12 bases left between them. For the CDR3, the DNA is TGTGCCACGTCGCAGGCCACAACTAATGAAAAACTGTTTTTT. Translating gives CATSQATTNEKLFF.